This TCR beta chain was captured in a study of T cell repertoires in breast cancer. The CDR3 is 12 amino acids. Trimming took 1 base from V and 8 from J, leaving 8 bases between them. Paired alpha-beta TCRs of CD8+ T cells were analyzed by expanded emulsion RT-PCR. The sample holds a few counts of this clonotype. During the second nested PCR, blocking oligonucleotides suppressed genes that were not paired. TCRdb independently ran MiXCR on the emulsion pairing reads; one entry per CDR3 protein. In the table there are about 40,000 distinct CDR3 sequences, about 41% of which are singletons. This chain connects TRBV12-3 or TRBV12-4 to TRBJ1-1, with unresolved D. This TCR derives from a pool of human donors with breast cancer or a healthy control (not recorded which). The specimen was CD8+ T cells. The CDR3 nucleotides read TGTGCCAGCAGTTTAGGCACGAGGGAAGCTTTCTTT. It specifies CASSLGTREAFF.